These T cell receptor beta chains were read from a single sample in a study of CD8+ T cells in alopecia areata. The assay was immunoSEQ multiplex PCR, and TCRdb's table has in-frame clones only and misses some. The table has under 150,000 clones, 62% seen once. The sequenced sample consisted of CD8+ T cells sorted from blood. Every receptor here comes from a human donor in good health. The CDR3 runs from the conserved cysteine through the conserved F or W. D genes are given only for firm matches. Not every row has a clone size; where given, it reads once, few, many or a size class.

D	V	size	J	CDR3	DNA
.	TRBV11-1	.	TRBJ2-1	CASSFWRRENEQFF	TGTGCCAGCAGCTTCTGGCGGAGAGAGAATGAGCAGTTCTTC
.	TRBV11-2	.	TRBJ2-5	CASSHGRSQETQYF	TGTGCCAGCAGTCACGGACGCTCCCAAGAGACCCAGTACTTC
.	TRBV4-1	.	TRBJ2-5	CASSQGSGEVETQYF	TGCGCCAGCAGCCAAGGGTCGGGAGAGGTGGAGACCCAGTACTTC
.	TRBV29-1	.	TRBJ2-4	CSVEDRIPGLAKNIQYF	TGCAGCGTTGAAGATCGAATTCCGGGATTAGCCAAAAACATTCAGTACTTC
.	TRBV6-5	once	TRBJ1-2	CASLSFYGYTF	TGTGCCAGCCTAAGTTTTTATGGCTACACCTTC
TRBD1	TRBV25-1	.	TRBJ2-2	CASSPSPGQGRDTGELFF	TGTGCCAGCAGTCCTAGCCCCGGACAGGGGAGGGACACCGGGGAGCTGTTTTTT
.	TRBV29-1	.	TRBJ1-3	CSVMGRGNTIYF	TGCAGCGTTATGGGACGGGGGAACACCATATATTTT
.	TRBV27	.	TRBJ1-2	CASSFGGARPNYGYTF	TGTGCCAGCAGTTTCGGGGGGGCTAGGCCTAACTATGGCTACACCTTC
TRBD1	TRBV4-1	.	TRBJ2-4	CASSQEVATGGILQYF	TGCGCCAGCAGCCAAGAGGTGGCGACAGGGGGCATCCTTCAGTACTTC
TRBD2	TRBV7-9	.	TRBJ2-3	CASFTGLASHDWHTQYF	TGTGCCAGCTTCACGGGACTAGCATCCCATGACTGGCATACGCAGTATTTT